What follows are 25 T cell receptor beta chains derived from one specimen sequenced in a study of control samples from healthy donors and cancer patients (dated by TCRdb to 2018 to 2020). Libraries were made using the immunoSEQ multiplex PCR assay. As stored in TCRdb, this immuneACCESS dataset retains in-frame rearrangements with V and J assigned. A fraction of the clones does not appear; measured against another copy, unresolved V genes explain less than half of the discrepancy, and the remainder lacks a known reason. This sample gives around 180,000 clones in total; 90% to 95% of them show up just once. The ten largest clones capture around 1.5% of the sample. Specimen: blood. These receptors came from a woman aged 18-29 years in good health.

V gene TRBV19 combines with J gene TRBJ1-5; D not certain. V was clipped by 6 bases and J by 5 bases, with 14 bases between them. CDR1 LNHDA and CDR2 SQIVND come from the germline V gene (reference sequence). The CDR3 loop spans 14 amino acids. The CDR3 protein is CASRDLYDYQPQHF. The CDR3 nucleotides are TGTGCCAGTAGGGATCTCTATGACTATCAGCCCCAGCATTTT.

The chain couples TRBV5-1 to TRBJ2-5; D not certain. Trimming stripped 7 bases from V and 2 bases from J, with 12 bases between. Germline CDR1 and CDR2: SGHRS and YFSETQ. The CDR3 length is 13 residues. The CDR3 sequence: CASGRDRQETQYF. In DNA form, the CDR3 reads TGCGCCAGCGGGCGTGATCGGCAAGAGACCCAGTACTTC.

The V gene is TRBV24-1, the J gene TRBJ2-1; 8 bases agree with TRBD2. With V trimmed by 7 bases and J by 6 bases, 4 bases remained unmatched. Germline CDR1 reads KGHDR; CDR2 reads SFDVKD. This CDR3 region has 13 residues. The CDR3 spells CATRAGGINEQFF. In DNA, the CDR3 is TGTGCCACCAGGGCGGGGGGCATCAATGAGCAGTTCTTC.

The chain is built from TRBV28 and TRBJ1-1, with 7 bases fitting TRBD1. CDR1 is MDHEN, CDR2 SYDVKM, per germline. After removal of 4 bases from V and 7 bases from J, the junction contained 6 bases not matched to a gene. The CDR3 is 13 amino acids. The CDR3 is CASSSGQPVEAFF. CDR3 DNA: TGTGCCAGCAGTTCGGGACAGCCCGTTGAAGCTTTCTTT.

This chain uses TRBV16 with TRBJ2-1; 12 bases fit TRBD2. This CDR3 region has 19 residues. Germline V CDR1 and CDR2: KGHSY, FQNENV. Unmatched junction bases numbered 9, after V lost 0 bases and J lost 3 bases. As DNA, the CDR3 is TGTGCCAGCAGCCAATCCAGTTTACTAGCGGGGGGCTTCTACAATGAGCAGTTCTTC. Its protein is CASSQSSLLAGGFYNEQFF.

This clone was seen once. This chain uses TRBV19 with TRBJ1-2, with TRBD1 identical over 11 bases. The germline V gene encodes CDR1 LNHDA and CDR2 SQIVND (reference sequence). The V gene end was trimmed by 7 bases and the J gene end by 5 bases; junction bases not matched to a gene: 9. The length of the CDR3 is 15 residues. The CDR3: CASTRTGGPRYGYTF. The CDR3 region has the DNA TGTGCCAGTACCCGGACAGGGGGCCCGCGATATGGCTACACCTTC.

DNA for the CDR3: TGCAGCGTTGAATTAGCGACTTCTAATGAAAAACTGTTTTTT. Protein sequence: CSVELATSNEKLFF. V usage is TRBV29-1 and J usage is TRBJ1-4; D remains unclear. This CDR3 spans 14 amino acids. V was cut by 2 bases and J by 3 bases, with 10 bases left in between. Germline values: CDR1 SQVTM, CDR2 ANQGSEA.

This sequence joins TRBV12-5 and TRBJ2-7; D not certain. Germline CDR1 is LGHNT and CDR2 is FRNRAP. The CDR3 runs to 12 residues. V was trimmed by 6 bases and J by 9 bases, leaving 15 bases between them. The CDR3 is CASGPGPWGQYF. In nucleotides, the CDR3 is TGTGCTAGTGGCCCCGGGCCTTGGGGGCAGTACTTC.

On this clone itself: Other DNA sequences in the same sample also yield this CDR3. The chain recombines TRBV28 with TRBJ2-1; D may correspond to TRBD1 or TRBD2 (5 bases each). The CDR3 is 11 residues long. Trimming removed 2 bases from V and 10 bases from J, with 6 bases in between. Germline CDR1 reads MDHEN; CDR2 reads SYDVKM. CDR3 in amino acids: CASSLGDEQFF. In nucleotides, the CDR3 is TGTGCCAGCAGTTTAGGGGACGAGCAGTTCTTC.

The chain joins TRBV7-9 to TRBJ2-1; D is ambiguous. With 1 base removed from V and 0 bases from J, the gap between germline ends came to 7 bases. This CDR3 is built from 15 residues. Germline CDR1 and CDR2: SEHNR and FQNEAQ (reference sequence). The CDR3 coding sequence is TGTGCCAGCAGCTTAGACGGTAGCTCCTACAATGAGCAGTTCTTC. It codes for CASSLDGSSYNEQFF. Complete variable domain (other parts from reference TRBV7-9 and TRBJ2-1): DTGVSQNPRHKITKRGQNVTFRCDPISEHNRLYWYRQTLGQGPEFLTYFQNEAQLEKSRLLSDRFSAERPKGSFSTLEIQRTEQGDSAMYLCASSLDGSSYNEQFFGPGTRLTVL.

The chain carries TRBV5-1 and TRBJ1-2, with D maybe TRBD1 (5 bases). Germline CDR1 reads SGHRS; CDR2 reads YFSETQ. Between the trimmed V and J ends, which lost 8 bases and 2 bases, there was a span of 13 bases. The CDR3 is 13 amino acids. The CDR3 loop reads CASRRGENYGYTF. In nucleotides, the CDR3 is TGCGCCAGTCGGCGGGGGGAAAACTATGGCTACACCTTC.

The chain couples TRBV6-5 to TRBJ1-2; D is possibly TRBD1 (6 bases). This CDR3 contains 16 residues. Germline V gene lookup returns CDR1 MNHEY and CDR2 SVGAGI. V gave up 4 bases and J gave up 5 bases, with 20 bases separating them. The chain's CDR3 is CASSSSRQAAFYGYTF. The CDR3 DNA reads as TGTGCCAGCAGTTCTTCCCGACAGGCGGCCTTTTATGGCTACACCTTC.

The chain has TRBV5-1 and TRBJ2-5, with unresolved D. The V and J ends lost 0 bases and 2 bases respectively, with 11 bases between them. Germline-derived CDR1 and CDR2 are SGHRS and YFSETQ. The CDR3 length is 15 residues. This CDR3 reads CASSLGSRLQETQYF. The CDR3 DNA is TGCGCCAGCAGCTTGGGATCCAGGCTACAAGAGACCCAGTACTTC.

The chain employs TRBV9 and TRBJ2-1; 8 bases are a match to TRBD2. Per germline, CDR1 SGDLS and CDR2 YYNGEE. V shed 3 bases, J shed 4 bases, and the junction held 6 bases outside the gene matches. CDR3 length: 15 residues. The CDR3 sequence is CASSATGTRYNEQFF. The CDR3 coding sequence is TGTGCCAGCAGCGCGACCGGGACTAGGTACAATGAGCAGTTCTTC.

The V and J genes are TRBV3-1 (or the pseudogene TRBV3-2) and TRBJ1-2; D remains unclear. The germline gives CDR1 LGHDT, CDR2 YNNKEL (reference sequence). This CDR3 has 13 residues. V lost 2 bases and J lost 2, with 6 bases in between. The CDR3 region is CASSQFSNYGYTF. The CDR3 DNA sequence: TGTGCCAGCAGCCAATTCAGCAACTATGGCTACACCTTC.

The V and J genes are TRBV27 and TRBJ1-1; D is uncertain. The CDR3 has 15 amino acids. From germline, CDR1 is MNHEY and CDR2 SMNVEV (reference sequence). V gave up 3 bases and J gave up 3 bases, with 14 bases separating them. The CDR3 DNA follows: TGTGCCAGCAGTTTCACCTGGACTGGAGACACTGAAGCTTTCTTT. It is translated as CASSFTWTGDTEAFF.

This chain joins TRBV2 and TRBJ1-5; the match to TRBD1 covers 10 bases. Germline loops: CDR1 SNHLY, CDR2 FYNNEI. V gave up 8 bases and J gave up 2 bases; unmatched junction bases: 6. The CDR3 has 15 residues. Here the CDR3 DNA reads TGTGCCAGCCTCCGGGACAGGGGAGGCAATCAGCCCCAGCATTTT. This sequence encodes CASLRDRGGNQPQHF.

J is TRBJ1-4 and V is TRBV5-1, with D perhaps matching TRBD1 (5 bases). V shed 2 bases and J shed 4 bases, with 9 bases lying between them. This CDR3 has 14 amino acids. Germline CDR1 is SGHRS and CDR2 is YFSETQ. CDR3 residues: CASSFRDLNEKLFF. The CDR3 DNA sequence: TGCGCCAGCAGCTTCCGGGACCTTAATGAAAAACTGTTTTTT. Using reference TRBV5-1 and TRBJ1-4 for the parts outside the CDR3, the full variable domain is KAGVTQTPRYLIKTRGQQVTLSCSPISGHRSVSWYQQTPGQGLQFLFEYFSETQRNKGNFPGRFSGRQFSNSRSEMNVSTLELGDSALYLCASSFRDLNEKLFFGSGTQLSVL.

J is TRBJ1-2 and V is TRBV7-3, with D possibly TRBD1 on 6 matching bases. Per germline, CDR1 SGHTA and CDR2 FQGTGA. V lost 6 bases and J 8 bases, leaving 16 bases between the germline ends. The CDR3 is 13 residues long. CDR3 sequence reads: CASRATGTEGYTF. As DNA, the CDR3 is TGTGCCAGCAGGGCTACAGGGACTGAAGGCTACACCTTC.

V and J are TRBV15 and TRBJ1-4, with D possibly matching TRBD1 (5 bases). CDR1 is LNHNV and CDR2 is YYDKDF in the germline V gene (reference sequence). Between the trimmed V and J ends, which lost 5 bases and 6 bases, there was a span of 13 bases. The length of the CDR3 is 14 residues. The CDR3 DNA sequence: TGTGCCACCAGCGGGGGAAGGGGAGATGAAAAACTGTTTTTT. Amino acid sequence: CATSGGRGDEKLFF.

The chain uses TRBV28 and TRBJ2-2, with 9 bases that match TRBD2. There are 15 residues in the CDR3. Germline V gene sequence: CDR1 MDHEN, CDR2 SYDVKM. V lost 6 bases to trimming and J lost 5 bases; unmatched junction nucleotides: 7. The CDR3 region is CASRPRRGGTGELFF. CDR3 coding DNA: TGTGCCAGCAGGCCCCGGCGGGGGGGTACCGGGGAGCTGTTTTTT.

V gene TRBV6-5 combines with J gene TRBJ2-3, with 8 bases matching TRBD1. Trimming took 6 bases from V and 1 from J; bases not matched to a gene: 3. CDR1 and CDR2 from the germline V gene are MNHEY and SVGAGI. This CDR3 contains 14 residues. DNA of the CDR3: TGTGCCAGCAGCGTGGGACAGGGCACAGATACGCAGTATTTT. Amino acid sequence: CASSVGQGTDTQYF.

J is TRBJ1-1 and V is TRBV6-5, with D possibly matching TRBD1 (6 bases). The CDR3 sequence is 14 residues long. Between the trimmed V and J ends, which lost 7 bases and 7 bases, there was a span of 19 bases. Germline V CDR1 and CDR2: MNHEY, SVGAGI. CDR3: CASTPAGAAIEAFF. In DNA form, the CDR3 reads TGTGCCAGCACCCCCGCGGGGGCAGCTATTGAAGCTTTCTTT.

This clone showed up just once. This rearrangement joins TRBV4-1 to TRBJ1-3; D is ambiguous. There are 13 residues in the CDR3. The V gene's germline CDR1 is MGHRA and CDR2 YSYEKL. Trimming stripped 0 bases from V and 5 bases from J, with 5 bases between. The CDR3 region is CASSQDPRNTIYF. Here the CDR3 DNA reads TGCGCCAGCAGCCAAGATCCGCGAAACACCATATATTTT.

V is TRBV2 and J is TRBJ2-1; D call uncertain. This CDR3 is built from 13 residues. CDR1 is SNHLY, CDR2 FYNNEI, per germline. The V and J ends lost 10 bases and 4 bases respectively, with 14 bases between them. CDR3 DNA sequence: TGTGCCACCCGTTCCGGACGGTACAATGAGCAGTTCTTC. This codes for CATRSGRYNEQFF.